These 27 T cell receptor beta chains originate from one sample sequenced in a study of CXCR3-negative and CXCR3-positive naive CD8 T cells. Points from the study as a whole: CXCR3-positive naive cells had TRB CDR3s that were more hydrophobic than CXCR3-negative naive cells had.

All TRB cDNA libraries came from 5' RACE performed with UMI labels. Reanalyzing the 5' RACE reads, TCRdb keeps one entry per CDR3 protein, without DNA. Its listing shows about 120,000 distinct CDR3 sequences. Their cognate antigens are unknown. The sequenced sample was naive CXCR3+ CD8+ T cells from blood. Stated subset: CD45RO-CCR7+CD27+CD95- naive CD8+ T cells expressing CXCR3 (TNR3+). The source of these receptors is a human donor in good health. Some clones in this sample may be carry-over from other donors' samples.

The rearrangement uses TRBV5-1 and TRBJ2-1. Germline V gives CDR1 SGHRS, CDR2 YFSETQ. The CDR3 extends over 15 amino acids. CDR3 amino acids: CASSLTRGSYNEQFF.

The rearrangement joins TRBV6-2 or TRBV6-3 to TRBJ2-3; the D call of TRBD1 rests on TCRdb alone, since no DNA is present to check it. Germline loops: CDR1 MNHEY, CDR2 SVGEGT. CDR3 size: 17 residues. The CDR3 loop is CASSSQDRLYSTDTQYF.

The chain is built from TRBV6-5 and TRBJ2-1; without DNA, the TCRdb call of TRBD2 cannot be checked. Germline CDR1 and CDR2: MNHEY and SVGAGI. There are 14 residues in the CDR3. The CDR3 protein is CASIEAGGYNEQFF.

The V and J genes are TRBV29-1 and TRBJ1-1. Germline V gives CDR1 SQVTM, CDR2 ANQGSEA. The CDR3 is 12 residues long. CDR3 in amino acids: CSVGRQNTEAFF.

The rearrangement links TRBV12-3 or TRBV12-4 to TRBJ2-5; TCRdb's D call of TRBD1 is untestable without DNA. CDR3 size: 14 residues. CDR3 in amino acids: CASSIDRGEETQYF.

The chain is built from TRBV5-1 and TRBJ1-2; there is no DNA to check the TCRdb D call of TRBD1. From germline, CDR1 is SGHRS and CDR2 YFSETQ. This CDR3 is built from 17 residues. The CDR3 sequence is CASSLIPRQGLDYGYTF.

The chain is built from TRBV27 and TRBJ2-5; TCRdb returns TRBD2, unconfirmable since there is no DNA. This CDR3 comprises 16 residues. The germline CDR1 and CDR2 sequences are MNHEY and SMNVEV (reference sequence). The CDR3 here is CASSLSAGGPQETQYF.

CDR3 sequence: CASSVPPGGARSGYTF. The chain recombines TRBV9 with TRBJ1-2; TCRdb's D call, TRBD1, is unchecked because there is no DNA. In germline, CDR1 is SGDLS, CDR2 YYNGEE. This CDR3 comprises 16 residues. The full variable domain, rest sourced from reference TRBV9 and TRBJ1-2, is DSGVTQTPKHLITATGQRVTLRCSPRSGDLSVYWYQQSLDQGLQFLIQYYNGEERAKGNILERFSAQQFPDLHSELNLSSLELGDSALYFCASSVPPGGARSGYTFGSGTRLTVV.

The rearrangement joins TRBV5-1 to TRBJ2-7; as DNA is missing, the TRBD2 call by TCRdb cannot be tested. From germline, CDR1 is SGHRS and CDR2 YFSETQ. This CDR3 has 14 residues. The chain's CDR3 is CASSLERASGDKYF.

The chain couples TRBV20-1 to TRBJ2-1; TCRdb gives TRBD2 as the D gene, but with no DNA this cannot be confirmed. The germline V gene has CDR1 DFQATT and CDR2 SNEGSKA (reference sequence). CDR3 length: 14 residues. The CDR3 protein is CSAASGGGFNEQFF.

This chain joins TRBV7-6 and TRBJ2-2. Per germline, CDR1 SGHVS and CDR2 FNYEAQ. This CDR3 spans 12 amino acids. CDR3 sequence: CASISYYWELFF.

The chain joins TRBV7-8 to TRBJ1-1. The length of the CDR3 is 13 residues. Germline V CDR1 and CDR2: SGHVS, FQNEAQ. This chain's CDR3 is CASSIDPNTEAFF.

The genes are TRBV7-9 and TRBJ2-7. Germline CDR1 is SEHNR and CDR2 is FQNEAQ (reference sequence). The CDR3 runs 15 residues. CDR3 sequence: CASSYLKGGSYEQYF.

The chain recombines TRBV5-1 with TRBJ2-7; the TRBD1 assignment by TCRdb is unverifiable without DNA. Germline CDR1 is SGHRS and CDR2 is YFSETQ. The length of the CDR3 is 14 residues. The chain's CDR3 is CASSLVGRVDEQYF. The full variable domain, in which reference TRBV5-1 and TRBJ2-7 provide the parts outside the CDR3, is KAGVTQTPRYLIKTRGQQVTLSCSPISGHRSVSWYQQTPGQGLQFLFEYFSETQRNKGNFPGRFSGRQFSNSRSEMNVSTLELGDSALYLCASSLVGRVDEQYFGPGTRLTVT.

V usage is TRBV9 and J usage is TRBJ2-1. CDR3 size: 15 residues. The germline gives CDR1 SGDLS, CDR2 YYNGEE. The CDR3: CASSVGGATYNEQFF.

The V and J genes are TRBV7-2 and TRBJ2-7. The CDR3 spans 14 residues. Germline assignment: CDR1 SGHTA and CDR2 FQGNSA. The CDR3: CASGSSGLTYEQYF. The variable domain in full, completed from reference TRBV7-2 and TRBJ2-7, reads GAGVSQSPSNKVTEKGKDVELRCDPISGHTALYWYRQSLGQGLEFLIYFQGNSAPDKSGLPSDRFSAERTGGSVSTLTIQRTQQEDSAVYLCASGSSGLTYEQYFGPGTRLTVT.

This chain uses TRBV4-1 with TRBJ1-1; the D gene TCRdb calls, TRBD1, cannot be checked with no DNA. Germline V lookup: CDR1 MGHRA, CDR2 YSYEKL. This CDR3 has 13 amino acids. CDR3 protein: CASSRGILSGPFF.

The rearrangement uses TRBV29-1 and TRBJ2-7; TCRdb indicates TRBD1, and absent DNA this call remains unverified. Germline lookup yields CDR1 SQVTM and CDR2 ANQGSEA. The CDR3 extends over 11 amino acids. This CDR3 reads CSVVWGYEQYF.

The chain joins TRBV7-9 to TRBJ1-2. The CDR3 totals 13 residues. The V gene's germline CDR1 is SEHNR and CDR2 FQNEAQ (reference sequence). The CDR3 loop reads CASSVTGLYGYTF.

The V call is TRBV29-1, the J call TRBJ2-7. Germline V lookup: CDR1 SQVTM, CDR2 ANQGSEA. The length of the CDR3 is 14 residues. The chain's CDR3 is CSVEDAGAAYEQYF.

The V and J genes are TRBV29-1 and TRBJ1-2. The CDR3 is 14 residues long. Germline CDR1 reads SQVTM; CDR2 reads ANQGSEA. The CDR3 protein is CSVRPPSTNYGYTF.

The chain links TRBV15 to TRBJ2-7; TCRdb calls TRBD1, which cannot be checked without DNA. This CDR3 is 16 amino acids long. Per the germline V gene, CDR1 is LNHNV and CDR2 is YYDKDF (reference sequence). This CDR3 reads CATSHSPQGQVYEQYF.

This sequence joins TRBV28 and TRBJ2-5; TCRdb reports TRBD1, a call that lacks DNA to check it against. The length of the CDR3 is 14 residues. The germline gives CDR1 MDHEN, CDR2 SYDVKM. The CDR3 loop is CASSPRTGKETQYF. Looking up the rest from reference TRBV28 and TRBJ2-5 gives the full variable domain: DVKVTQSSRYLVKRTGEKVFLECVQDMDHENMFWYRQDPGLGLRLIYFSYDVKMKEKGDIPEGYSVSREKKERFSLILESASTNQTSMYLCASSPRTGKETQYFGPGTRLLVL.

The CDR3 here is CASSLVVPQGEGNEQFF. The chain is built from TRBV7-2 and TRBJ2-1; the TCRdb call, TRBD1, lacks DNA for checking. There are 17 residues in the CDR3. Per germline, CDR1 SGHTA and CDR2 FQGNSA.

The chain joins TRBV2 to TRBJ1-1; TCRdb's D call of TRBD1 is untestable without DNA. The CDR3 runs to 16 residues. Germline V CDR1 and CDR2: SNHLY, FYNNEI. Here the CDR3 reads CASNPDKGALSTEAFF. The entire variable domain, with the rest obtained from reference TRBV2 and TRBJ1-1, is as follows: EPEVTQTPSHQVTQMGQEVILRCVPISNHLYFYWYRQILGQKVEFLVSFYNNEISEKSEIFDDQFSVERPDGSNFTLKIRSTKLEDSAMYFCASNPDKGALSTEAFFGQGTRLTVV.

CDR3 amino acids: CASRNYNEQFF. This chain connects TRBV12-3 or TRBV12-4 to TRBJ2-1. The CDR3 sequence is 11 residues long.

The V gene is TRBV5-1, the J gene TRBJ1-2; TCRdb names TRBD1, which stays unverified in the absence of DNA. The germline gives CDR1 SGHRS, CDR2 YFSETQ. The CDR3 sequence is 13 residues long. Here the CDR3 reads CASRPDRVSGYTF.